What follows describes a single TCR beta chain. The germline gene is not matched at one end of the junction; a read error may be the cause. The source of the sample is a study of T cells in Graves' hyperthyroidism and ophthalmopathy. Amplified TCR beta CDR3 regions derived from RNA transcripts. Primed by the HTBI set, a first-round RT-PCR was run on the TCR CDR3. TCRdb passed the multiplex PCR reads through MiXCR, listing each CDR3 protein once. The data hold a few hundred thousand distinct CDR3 sequences, with about 45% observed a single time. The receptor comes from a woman younger than 30 with Graves' hyperthyroidism. Material for sequencing was peripheral blood or thyroid tissue (not recorded which).

CDR3 sequence (DNA): TGCGCCAGCAGCTTGACAGGGGGTTATCAGCTCCAGCATTTT. Its protein is CASSLTGGYQLQHF. The chain combines TRBV5-1 with TRBJ1-5; 8 bases match TRBD1. The CDR3 length is 14 residues. Per the germline V gene, CDR1 is SGHRS and CDR2 is YFSETQ.